These T cell receptor beta chains were read from a single sample in a study of cytomegalovirus exposure and HLA in healthy donors. Generated by immunoSEQ multiplex PCR, the TCRdb table keeps only in-frame clones and is missing some. The sample gives 150,000 to 180,000 clones, approximately 74% of which show up once; 2.1% is in the top ten. Sequencing input: PBMCs. These receptors originate from a man younger than 40 in good health and CMV-seronegative. Both conserved end residues are part of each CDR3. Fields, in order: CDR3 length, clone size, J gene, V gene, CDR3 protein. Only some rows state a clone size, as once, few, many or a class for expanded clones.

length: 18; size: .; J: TRBJ2-2; V: TRBV27; CDR3: CASSYQGLAGAWTGELFF
length: 13; size: few; J: TRBJ2-7; V: TRBV6-5; CDR3: CASTPGVAYEQYF
length: 17; size: .; J: TRBJ2-7; V: TRBV6-1; CDR3: CASSEAAPGQGFYEQYF
length: 14; size: .; J: TRBJ1-1; V: TRBV7-9; CDR3: CASSLAGPGTEAFF
length: 14; size: .; J: TRBJ2-5; V: TRBV10-3; CDR3: CATRRGGPQETQYF
length: 16; size: .; J: TRBJ2-7; V: TRBV11-2; CDR3: CASSGPGQRYSYEQYF
length: 15; size: .; J: TRBJ2-3; V: TRBV6-5; CDR3: CASSYAGGLTDTQYF
length: 13; size: .; J: TRBJ1-2; V: TRBV6-5; CDR3: CASSFLDRGGYTF
length: 19; size: few; J: TRBJ2-1; V: TRBV21-1; CDR3: CASSKVSGGALQSYNEQFF
length: 17; size: .; J: TRBJ2-1; V: TRBV2; CDR3: CASSEVPTSGGYNEQFF
length: 13; size: once; J: TRBJ2-7; V: TRBV5-6; CDR3: CASSLGGLDEQYF
length: 15; size: once; J: TRBJ2-5; V: TRBV28; CDR3: CASRSGQGIQETQYF
length: 15; size: few; J: TRBJ2-1; V: TRBV4-3; CDR3: CASSSGLAGYNEQFF
length: 15; size: few; J: TRBJ1-5; V: TRBV18; CDR3: CASSPSQGSAQPQHF
length: 14; size: .; J: TRBJ2-1; V: TRBV15; CDR3: CATSRGSLYNEQFF
length: 16; size: .; J: TRBJ1-5; V: TRBV21-1; CDR3: CASSKGSGDGNQPQHF
length: 16; size: once; J: TRBJ2-1; V: TRBV28; CDR3: CASSLAGTSAYNEQFF
length: 14; size: .; J: TRBJ1-1; V: TRBV7-9; CDR3: CASSPRQGIAEAFF
length: 14; size: .; J: TRBJ2-3; V: TRBV30; CDR3: CAWSRTSGGHTQYF
length: 12; size: few; J: TRBJ1-1; V: TRBV30; CDR3: CAWSADNTEAFF
length: 15; size: .; J: TRBJ1-6; V: TRBV15; CDR3: CATSVSQGGRSPLHF
length: 13; size: .; J: TRBJ1-1; V: TRBV5-4; CDR3: CASSQGVVNEAFF
length: 13; size: .; J: TRBJ1-2; V: TRBV28; CDR3: CASSSQGHYGYTF
length: 15; size: .; J: TRBJ2-3; V: TRBV6-5; CDR3: CASSLGGAGPDTQYF
length: 14; size: .; J: TRBJ1-2; V: TRBV18; CDR3: CASSPRGGHEGYTF
length: 15; size: .; J: TRBJ1-5; V: TRBV7-2; CDR3: CASSTLGQGNQPQHF
length: 18; size: .; J: TRBJ1-1; V: TRBV7-8; CDR3: CASSSPGQGTEMNTEAFF
length: 15; size: .; J: TRBJ2-3; V: TRBV6-4; CDR3: CASSERGGDADTQYF
length: 15; size: .; J: TRBJ2-5; V: TRBV5-6; CDR3: CASSAGTGGAETQYF
length: 13; size: .; J: TRBJ1-1; V: TRBV27; CDR3: CASSPSLNTEAFF
length: 18; size: .; J: TRBJ2-5; V: TRBV19; CDR3: CASSINGGGALRQETQYF
length: 13; size: .; J: TRBJ2-7; V: TRBV6-5; CDR3: CASSGLETDEQYF
length: 14; size: few; J: TRBJ2-2; V: TRBV28; CDR3: CASSGDTNTGELFF
length: 14; size: .; J: TRBJ1-1; V: TRBV2; CDR3: CASSTQGRGTEAFF
length: 15; size: .; J: TRBJ1-1; V: TRBV11-1; CDR3: CASSHYGTGATEAFF
length: 16; size: .; J: TRBJ2-2; V: TRBV10-3; CDR3: CAISADNRGVSGELFF
length: 13; size: .; J: TRBJ1-1; V: TRBV5-1; CDR3: CASSRGGVEEAFF
length: 13; size: .; J: TRBJ2-3; V: TRBV7-7; CDR3: CASSPRTTDTQYF
length: 13; size: .; J: TRBJ1-5; V: TRBV5-1; CDR3: CASSLNSNQPQHF
length: 16; size: few; J: TRBJ1-3; V: TRBV18; CDR3: CASSMDFPSSGNTIYF
length: 15; size: .; J: TRBJ1-4; V: TRBV18; CDR3: CASSQDRGPQEKLFF
length: 16; size: .; J: TRBJ2-3; V: TRBV28; CDR3: CASSTRSRGGTDTQYF
length: 15; size: .; J: TRBJ2-3; V: TRBV5-1; CDR3: CASSLAESDADTQYF
length: 13; size: .; J: TRBJ1-5; V: TRBV18; CDR3: CASSPDRAQPQHF